Below are 21 T cell receptor beta chains sequenced from a single sample in a study of OX40 agonist ivuxolimab in advanced cancers. Repertoires were generated with immunoSEQ multiplex PCR, while TCRdb's copy carries only in-frame clones and drops some. The sample includes tens of thousands of clones, roughly 89% of them seen just once. The material sequenced was CD4+ or CD8+ T cells sorted from blood, taken in a trial of the OX40 agonist ivuxolimab. The source is an adult with an advanced solid tumor such as melanoma, head and neck, liver or kidney cancer.

This chain joins TRBV5-1 and TRBJ1-3; D is perhaps TRBD1 (6 bases). CDR3 length: 14 residues. The V and J ends lost 4 bases and 3 bases respectively, with 11 bases between them. The germline gives CDR1 SGHRS, CDR2 YFSETQ. For the CDR3, the DNA is TGCGCCAGCAGCCTGCAGGGGAATGGAAACACCATATATTTT. It yields the protein CASSLQGNGNTIYF.

The chain joins TRBV5-1 to TRBJ1-5; 8 nucleotides match TRBD1. Germline V CDR1 and CDR2: SGHRS, YFSETQ. This CDR3 has 15 amino acids. Losses at the gene ends were 3 bases for V and 4 bases for J; bases not matched to a gene: 6. The DNA of the CDR3 is TGCGCCAGCAGCTCCGGACAGGGAGAAAATCAGCCCCAGCATTTT. It yields the protein CASSSGQGENQPQHF.

CDR3: CASSPPPGNTIYF. The CDR3 region has the DNA TGTGCCAGCAGTCCACCGCCGGGGAACACCATATATTTT. The chain combines TRBV7-8 with TRBJ1-3; D is unclear. The V gene lost 6 bases and the J gene lost 7 bases, with 13 bases spanning the gap. The CDR3 is 13 amino acids. Germline-derived CDR1 and CDR2 are SGHVS and FQNEAQ.

The chain is built from TRBV19 and TRBJ1-1; D is possibly TRBD1 (6 bases). Germline CDR1 LNHDA, CDR2 SQIVND (reference sequence). This CDR3 region has 12 residues. V was cut by 7 bases and J by 7 bases, with 13 bases left in between. The CDR3 DNA reads as TGTGCCAGTATACGGGCACAGGGTGAAGCTTTCTTT. Its protein is CASIRAQGEAFF. The whole variable domain, filled in from reference TRBV19 and TRBJ1-1, reads DGGITQSPKYLFRKEGQNVTLSCEQNLNHDAMYWYRQDPGQGLRLIYYSQIVNDFQKGDIAEGYSVSREKKESFPLTVTSAQKNPTAFYLCASIRAQGEAFFGQGTRLTVV.

The rearrangement links TRBV6-1 to TRBJ1-3; D gene ambiguous. V was shortened by 7 bases and J by 4 bases, with 14 bases between the two germline ends. Looked up from germline, CDR1 is MNHNS and CDR2 is SASEGT. This CDR3 comprises 14 residues. Here the CDR3 reads CASIAIPSGNTIYF. The DNA for the CDR3 is TGTGCCAGCATTGCCATCCCGTCCGGAAACACCATATATTTT.

This clone was recorded a few times. The chain couples TRBV7-8 to TRBJ1-6; D may be TRBD1 (6 bases). Between the trimmed V and J ends, which lost 2 bases and 10 bases, there was a span of 18 bases. This CDR3 comprises 16 residues. From germline, CDR1 is SGHVS and CDR2 FQNEAQ. The DNA of the CDR3 is TGTGCCAGCAGCTTAATCTCAGGGGCGGGAAACTCACCCCTCCACTTT. Translating gives CASSLISGAGNSPLHF.

This clone has a handful of counts. The chain has TRBV29-1 and TRBJ1-1; 9 bases map to TRBD1. CDR1 is SQVTM and CDR2 is ANQGSEA in the germline V gene. This CDR3 comprises 14 residues. Trimming removed 1 base from V and 5 bases from J; junction bases left unmatched: 5. CDR3 in amino acids: CSVEVGQGRTEAFF. CDR3 sequence (DNA): TGCAGCGTTGAAGTCGGACAGGGGAGGACTGAAGCTTTCTTT.

The chain links TRBV18 to TRBJ2-6, with a tentative D call TRBD1 (5 bases). The V gene's germline CDR1 is KGHSH and CDR2 LQKENI. V lost 5 bases and J 0 bases, leaving 5 bases between the germline ends. The CDR3 covers 14 residues. The CDR3 loop reads CASSRGSGANVLTF. The CDR3 DNA sequence: TGTGCCAGCTCAAGGGGCTCTGGGGCCAACGTCCTGACTTTC.

Here the CDR3 reads CASSFGRTTDTQYF. DNA of the CDR3: TGCGCCAGCAGCTTCGGCAGGACTACAGATACGCAGTATTTT. This chain connects TRBV5-1 to TRBJ2-3, with TRBD2 as a possible D gene (5 bases). This CDR3 has 14 residues. V was cut by 2 bases and J by 3 bases, with 10 bases left in between. The germline V gene has CDR1 SGHRS and CDR2 YFSETQ.

The V gene is TRBV18, the J gene TRBJ2-7; 8 bases match TRBD1. The CDR3 is 16 amino acids. CDR1 is KGHSH, CDR2 LQKENI, per germline. Trimming cost V 0 bases and J 4 bases; bases outside gene matches: 8. The CDR3 sequence is CASSPPGTGQGYEQYF. The CDR3 nucleotides are TGTGCCAGCTCACCACCGGGTACAGGACAGGGATACGAGCAGTACTTC.

This rearrangement joins TRBV7-2 to TRBJ1-5; D is perhaps TRBD1 (6 bases). Trimming pared 2 bases from V and 7 bases from J, leaving 12 bases between. The CDR3 consists of 14 residues. The germline CDR1 and CDR2 sequences are SGHTA and FQGNSA. CDR3 residues: CASSLKTGSQPQHF. The CDR3, as DNA: TGTGCCAGCAGCTTAAAAACAGGGAGCCAGCCCCAGCATTTT. The full variable domain, in which reference TRBV7-2 and TRBJ1-5 provide the parts outside the CDR3, is GAGVSQSPSNKVTEKGKDVELRCDPISGHTALYWYRQSLGQGLEFLIYFQGNSAPDKSGLPSDRFSAERTGGSVSTLTIQRTQQEDSAVYLCASSLKTGSQPQHFGDGTRLSIL.

This clone was observed a few times. The V and J genes are TRBV27 and TRBJ1-6; D unclear. Germline CDR1 and CDR2: MNHEY and SMNVEV (reference sequence). The CDR3 contains 14 residues. V shed 8 bases and J shed 6 bases, with 14 bases lying between them. The CDR3 DNA follows: TGTGCCAGCTCCCTTCGAGGAAGTAATTCACCCCTCCACTTT. Translation: CASSLRGSNSPLHF.

The V call is TRBV7-2, the J call TRBJ2-7; tentative D call: TRBD2 (6 bases). CDR1 is SGHTA and CDR2 is FQGNSA in the germline V gene. The V end lost 2 bases, the J end lost 3 bases, and 11 bases lay between the germline ends. The CDR3 contains 14 residues. Written as DNA, the CDR3 is TGTGCCAGCAGCTTAATTCAGGGACTCTACGAGCAGTACTTC. Its protein product is CASSLIQGLYEQYF.

This chain joins TRBV28 and TRBJ1-2; no definite D call. Looked up from germline, CDR1 is MDHEN and CDR2 is SYDVKM. This CDR3 is 15 amino acids long. Trimming took 6 bases from V and 0 from J, leaving 14 bases between them. The CDR3 nucleotides read TGTGCCAGCAGCTCCCCCCGTTTAGCTAACTATGGCTACACCTTC. Residues: CASSSPRLANYGYTF.

The chain has TRBV5-4 and TRBJ1-2; D possibly corresponds to TRBD1 (5 bases). The CDR3 is made up of 15 amino acids. V was pared by 0 bases and J by 6 bases, with 15 bases between. Per germline, CDR1 SGHNT and CDR2 YYREEE (reference sequence). The CDR3 coding sequence is TGTGCCAGCAGCTTGGGGGTTGATGGGACCAATGGCTACACCTTC. Amino acid sequence: CASSLGVDGTNGYTF.

The rearrangement links TRBV6-5 to TRBJ1-4, with a weak D call TRBD1 (6 bases). The germline V gene has CDR1 MNHEY and CDR2 SVGAGI. The length of the CDR3 is 14 residues. V lost 4 bases, J lost 4 bases, and 10 bases lay in between. DNA of the CDR3: TGTGCCAGCAGTTTGGACAGCTTTAATGAAAAACTGTTTTTT. Translation: CASSLDSFNEKLFF.

This rearrangement joins TRBV2 to TRBJ1-1; the D is unclear. Germline CDR1 and CDR2: SNHLY and FYNNEI. V lost 11 bases and J lost 0, with 13 bases in between. The CDR3 totals 13 residues. The CDR3 sequence is CAEETGMNTEAFF. The CDR3 nucleotides are TGTGCCGAAGAGACGGGAATGAACACTGAAGCTTTCTTT. The complete variable domain, with remaining parts taken from reference TRBV2 and TRBJ1-1, reads EPEVTQTPSHQVTQMGQEVILRCVPISNHLYFYWYRQILGQKVEFLVSFYNNEISEKSEIFDDQFSVERPDGSNFTLKIRSTKLEDSAMYFCAEETGMNTEAFFGQGTRLTVV.

V usage is TRBV15 and J usage is TRBJ2-7, with D perhaps assigned TRBD1 or TRBD2 (5 bases each). CDR1 and CDR2 (germline): LNHNV, YYDKDF (reference sequence). Trimming removed 1 base at V and 3 bases at J, with 13 bases between. The CDR3 runs 15 residues. DNA of the CDR3: TGTGCCACCAGCAGAGTGGGGACCCAAGACTACGAGCAGTACTTC. Its protein is CATSRVGTQDYEQYF.

This clone has only one observation. The chain joins TRBV29-1 to TRBJ2-5; TRBD2 is a possible D gene (6 bases). The CDR3 totals 12 residues. The germline gives CDR1 SQVTM, CDR2 ANQGSEA. V was pared by 6 bases and J by 9 bases, with 17 bases between. The CDR3 nucleotides are TGCAGCGTCCGTTCGGGACTGGCGGCCCAGTACTTC. It translates to CSVRSGLAAQYF.

This chain links TRBV2 with TRBJ1-5, with D unresolved. Germline V lookup: CDR1 SNHLY, CDR2 FYNNEI. The CDR3 is made up of 13 amino acids. V lost 3 bases and J 2 bases, leaving 5 bases between the germline ends. CDR3 protein: CASSDEGNQPQHF. CDR3 nucleotides: TGTGCCAGCAGTGATGAGGGCAATCAGCCCCAGCATTTT.

The chain has TRBV25-1 and TRBJ1-1; D unclear. Per the germline V gene, CDR1 is MGHDK and CDR2 is SYGVNS. The V gene lost 5 bases and the J gene lost 13 bases, with 17 bases spanning the gap. The CDR3 contains 12 residues. The CDR3 DNA is TGTGCCAGCAGTCTCGGTGTTGCTGGAGTTTTCTTT. It codes for CASSLGVAGVFF. The full variable domain, in which reference TRBV25-1 and TRBJ1-1 provide the parts outside the CDR3, is EADIYQTPRYLVIGTGKKITLECSQTMGHDKMYWYQQDPGMELHLIHYSYGVNSTEKGDLSSESTVSRIRTEHFPLTLESARPSHTSQYLCASSLGVAGVFFGQGTRLTVV.